This T cell receptor (beta chain) was identified in a study of OX40 agonist ivuxolimab in advanced cancers. Autoimmune disease history or systemic immunosuppression led to patients being barred. This clone was seen just once. The germline V gene has CDR1 MNHNS and CDR2 SASEGT. CDR3 length equals 13 residues. The V end was cut by 4 bases, the J end by 2 bases, with 7 bases between. Some clones are missing from TCRdb's copy, which holds only in-frame ones; the method was immunoSEQ multiplex PCR. Here the sample spans tens of thousands of clones, 80% to 90% being singletons. The TCR originated in an adult with an advanced solid tumor such as melanoma, head and neck, liver or kidney cancer. V and J are TRBV6-1 and TRBJ2-3; D gene unclear. Sequencing was performed on CD4+ or CD8+ T cells sorted from blood, taken in a trial of the OX40 agonist ivuxolimab. CDR3 protein: CASSVWHTDTQYF. CDR3 nucleotides: TGTGCCAGCAGTGTATGGCACACAGATACGCAGTATTTT.